The 7 T cell receptor beta chains below come from one sample, sequenced in a study of molecular identifiers for immune sequencing clone quantification. MiXCR, run by TCRdb on the PCR reads, gives a single entry per CDR3 protein. This sample has approximately 550,000 distinct CDR3 sequences, with about 25% found just once. Sequencing input: naive CD8+ T cells from blood, with Jurkat cell RNA spiked in. Subset denoted: FACS-sorted CD8+CD4-CCR7+CD45RA+ naive T cells. These TCRs come from a human donor in good health. Some libraries in this study had Jurkat cell RNA spiked in.

This chain links TRBV9 with TRBJ1-6, with unresolved D. Trimming shortened V by 0 bases and J by 7 bases, and 14 bases separated the two germline ends. The V gene's germline CDR1 is SGDLS and CDR2 YYNGEE. The CDR3 consists of 16 residues. CDR3 coding DNA: TGTGCCAGCAGCGTAGATCTCGCGTCAGGAAATTCACCCCTCCACTTT. It codes for CASSVDLASGNSPLHF.

This clonotype has just a few counts. This CDR3 is CAWSAGTVNSPLHF. The CDR3, as DNA: TGTGCCTGGAGTGCCGGGACAGTTAATTCACCCCTCCACTTT. This chain uses TRBV30 with TRBJ1-6; 7 bases line up with TRBD1. Germline V CDR1 and CDR2: GTSNPN, SVGIG (reference sequence). The CDR3 is 14 residues long. V lost 1 base to trimming and J lost 6 bases; unmatched junction nucleotides: 3.

The V call is TRBV12-3 or TRBV12-4, the J call TRBJ2-7; D remains unclear. V shed 8 bases and J shed 2 bases, with 10 bases lying between them. The CDR3 length is 12 residues. The CDR3 region is CASLGRAYEQYF. DNA of the CDR3: TGTGCCAGCCTCGGTCGAGCCTACGAGCAGTACTTC.

This clonotype was seen a single time. Just one base apart from a much larger clone, this may be a read error. This chain's CDR3 is CAGSLVAGAEEQYF. CDR3 DNA sequence: TGTGCCGGCAGCTTAGTGGCGGGGGCCGAGGAGCAGTACTTC. The J gene is TRBJ2-7, the V gene TRBV7-9; the D gene is possibly TRBD2 (7 bases). This CDR3 comprises 14 residues. CDR1 is SEHNR, CDR2 FQNEAQ, per germline (reference sequence).

To note about this clonotype: This may arise from a read error, as a much more abundant clone is one base away. The V gene is TRBV4-3, the J gene TRBJ1-1, with D perhaps TRBD1 (5 bases). The CDR3 sequence is 14 residues long. From germline, CDR1 is LGHNA and CDR2 YSLEER. The CDR3 loop is CASRQDLGRSEAFF. CDR3 nucleotides: TGCGCCAGCAGGCAAGATCTGGGGCGGAGTGAAGCTTTCTTT.

Comments on this clonotype: Given a much more abundant clone one base away, this may be a read error. The conserved final phenylalanine or tryptophan is absent from the CDR3, which likely points to a read error. The chain has TRBV5-6 and TRBJ1-5; no firm D call. This CDR3 spans 14 amino acids. CDR1 and CDR2 (germline): SGHDT, YYEEEE. Trimming stripped 5 bases from V and 2 bases from J, with 11 bases between. CDR3 region: CASRTFGGNQPQHS. The CDR3 region has the DNA TGTGCCAGCAGAACCTTTGGCGGCAATCAGCCCCAGCATTCT.

The rearrangement uses TRBV5-1 and TRBJ2-7, with D possibly being TRBD1 (5 bases). Germline V gives CDR1 SGHRS, CDR2 YFSETQ. The CDR3 extends over 13 amino acids. V lost 5 bases to trimming and J lost 3 bases, with 12 bases between them. CDR3 in DNA: TGCGCCAGCAGGACGGACAATGACTACGAGCAGTACTTC. It is translated as CASRTDNDYEQYF.